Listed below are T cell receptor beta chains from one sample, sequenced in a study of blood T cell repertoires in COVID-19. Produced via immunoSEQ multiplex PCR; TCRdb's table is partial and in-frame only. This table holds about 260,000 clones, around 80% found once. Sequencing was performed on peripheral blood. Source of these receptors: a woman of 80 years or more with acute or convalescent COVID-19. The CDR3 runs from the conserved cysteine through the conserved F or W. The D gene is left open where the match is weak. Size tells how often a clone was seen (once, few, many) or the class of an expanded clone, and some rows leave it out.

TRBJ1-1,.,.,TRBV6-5,TGTGCCAGCACCCAACGAGGGAACACTGAAGCTTTCTTT,CASTQRGNTEAFF
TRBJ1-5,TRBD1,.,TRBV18,TGTGCCAGCTCACCGGGACAGGGAAGCAATCAGCCCCAGCATTTT,CASSPGQGSNQPQHF
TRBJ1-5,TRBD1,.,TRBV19,TGTGCCAGTAGTAAGACAGGGGATCAGCCCCAGCATTTT,CASSKTGDQPQHF
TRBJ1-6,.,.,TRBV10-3,TGTGCCATCAGTGAACAGGGTGGTTCACCCCTCCACTTT,CAISEQGGSPLHF
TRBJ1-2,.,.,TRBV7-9,TGTGCCAGCAGCCGAGATTATGGCTACACCTTC,CASSRDYGYTF
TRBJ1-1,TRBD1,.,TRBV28,TGTGCCAGCAGTTTCCCTGGACAGGGTAAGAAAGCTTTCTTT,CASSFPGQGKKAFF
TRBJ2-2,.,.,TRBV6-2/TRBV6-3,TGTGCCAGCAGTGAGGCGAACACCGGGGAGCTGTTTTTT,CASSEANTGELFF
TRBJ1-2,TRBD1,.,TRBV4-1,TGCGCCAGCAGCCAAGTTACAGGGGGCCGGTATGGCTACACCTTC,CASSQVTGGRYGYTF
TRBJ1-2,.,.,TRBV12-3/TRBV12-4,TGTGCCAGCAGTTCACAGGATAACTATGGCTACACCTTC,CASSSQDNYGYTF
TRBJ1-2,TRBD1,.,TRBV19,TGTGCCAGTAGTTTCACAGGGGGCAATGGCTACACCTTC,CASSFTGGNGYTF
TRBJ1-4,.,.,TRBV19,TGTGCCAGTAGTATAGACATCAGGGGAGTCGGTAATGAAAAACTGTTTTTT,CASSIDIRGVGNEKLFF
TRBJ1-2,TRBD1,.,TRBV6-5,TGTGCCAGCAGTTACGGGGACAGGTTGGGCTATGGCTACACCTTC,CASSYGDRLGYGYTF
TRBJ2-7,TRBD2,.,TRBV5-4,TGTGCCAGCAGCTTACGACTAGCGGGAGCTTACGACGAGCAGTACTTC,CASSLRLAGAYDEQYF
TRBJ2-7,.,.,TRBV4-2,TGTGCCAGCAGCACTAACTCCTACGAGCAGTACTTC,CASSTNSYEQYF
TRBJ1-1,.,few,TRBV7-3,TGTGCCAGCAGCTTAATGGAGGTGACTGAAGCTTTCTTT,CASSLMEVTEAFF
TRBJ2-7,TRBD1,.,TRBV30,TGTGCCTGGAGTCCGGGACAGGGCTACGAGCAGTACTTC,CAWSPGQGYEQYF
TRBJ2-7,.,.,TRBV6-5,TGTGCCAGCAAAGTTTCGCAGGGCTCATCTCGCGAGCAGTACTTC,CASKVSQGSSREQYF
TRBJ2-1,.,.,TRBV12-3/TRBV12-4,TGTGCCAGCAGTACCGAGTATGAGCAGTTCTTC,CASSTEYEQFF
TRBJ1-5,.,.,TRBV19,TGTGCCAGTAGTCCCCAGGGGTTGATAGCGGGAATGCCCCAGCATTTT,CASSPQGLIAGMPQHF
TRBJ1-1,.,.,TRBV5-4,TGTGCCAGCAGCCCCATGTCAAGGGGTTCCGTTGAAGCTTTCTTT,CASSPMSRGSVEAFF
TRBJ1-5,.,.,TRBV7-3,TGTGCCAGCAGCCTAGGGGTAAATCAGCCCCAGCATTTT,CASSLGVNQPQHF
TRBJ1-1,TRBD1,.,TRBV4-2,TGTGCCAGCAGCCAAACACCCCGGGACAGGGGTCGGGCCCGGACTGAAGCTTTCTTT,CASSQTPRDRGRARTEAFF
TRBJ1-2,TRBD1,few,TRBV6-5,TGTGCCAGCAGTTACGGAGGGGGCGCAAGCCTCTTTGGCTACACCTTC,CASSYGGGASLFGYTF
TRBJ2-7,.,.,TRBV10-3,TGTGCCATCAGTGAGTCGAACGGTGGCTACGAGCAGTACTTC,CAISESNGGYEQYF
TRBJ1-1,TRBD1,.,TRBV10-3,TGTGCCATAAAAGGACAGGGTGGCACTGAAGCTTTCTTT,CAIKGQGGTEAFF
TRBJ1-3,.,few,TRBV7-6,TGTGCCAGCAGCGGCGGGGCTGGTGGAAACACCATATATTTT,CASSGGAGGNTIYF
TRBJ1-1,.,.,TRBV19,TGTGCCAGTAGTATAACAGGGAGGAACACTGAAGCTTTCTTT,CASSITGRNTEAFF
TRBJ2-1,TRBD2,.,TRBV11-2,TGTGCCAGCAGCGCAACCGGGACTAGCGGGACCAATGAGCAGTTCTTC,CASSATGTSGTNEQFF
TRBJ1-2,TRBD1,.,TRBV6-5,TGTGCCAGCAATGTGAGACAGGGGAGCTATGGCTACACCTTC,CASNVRQGSYGYTF
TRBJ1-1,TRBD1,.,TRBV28,TGTGCCAGCAGTTTAACAGGGGGGCGGAACACTGAAGCTTTCTTT,CASSLTGGRNTEAFF
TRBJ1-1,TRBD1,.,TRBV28,TGTGCCAGCAGTTCGGGGGCAGGACAGGGGAACACTGAAGCTTTCTTT,CASSSGAGQGNTEAFF
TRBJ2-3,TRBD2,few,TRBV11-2,TGTGCCAGCAGCTCAGCGGGAGTAAGAGATACGCAGTATTTT,CASSSAGVRDTQYF
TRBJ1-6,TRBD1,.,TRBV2,TGTGCCAGCAGTGCTCAAGGACAGGGAGATTCACCCCTCCACTTT,CASSAQGQGDSPLHF
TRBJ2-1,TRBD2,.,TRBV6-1,TGTGCCAGCAGTGGGGGGACTAGCGCCTCCTACAATGAGCAGTTCTTC,CASSGGTSASYNEQFF
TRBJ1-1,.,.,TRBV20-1,TGCAGTGCAGACAGGAAGACTGAAGCTTTCTTT,CSADRKTEAFF
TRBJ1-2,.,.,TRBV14,TGTGCCAGCAGCCAGGGAGGTGGCTACACCTTC,CASSQGGGYTF
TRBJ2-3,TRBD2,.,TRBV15,TGTGCCACCAGCAGAGTCGTCCAGCGGGACACAGATACGCAGTATTTT,CATSRVVQRDTDTQYF
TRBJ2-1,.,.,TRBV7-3,TGTGCCAGCAGCCTCACACCTAGTACCAATGAGCAGTTCTTC,CASSLTPSTNEQFF
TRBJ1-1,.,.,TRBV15,TGTGCCACCAGCAGGCTAGGACAGACGAACACTGAAGCTTTCTTT,CATSRLGQTNTEAFF
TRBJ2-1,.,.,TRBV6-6,TGTGCCAGCAGTTACTCGCAGAGGAATGAGCAGTTCTTC,CASSYSQRNEQFF
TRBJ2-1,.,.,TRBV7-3,TGTGCCAGCAGCTTAGAGATGGTGGGGGCTGATTTGAACAATGAGCAGTTCTTC,CASSLEMVGADLNNEQFF
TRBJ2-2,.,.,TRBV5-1,TGCGCCAGCCTATCCGGAGGGGTTTCCACCGGGGAGCTGTTTTTT,CASLSGGVSTGELFF
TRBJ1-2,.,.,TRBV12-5,TGTGCTAGTGGTTTGGTACAGGAGAATAACTATGGCTACACCTTC,CASGLVQENNYGYTF
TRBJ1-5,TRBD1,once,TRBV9,TGTGCCAGCAGCGTAGGAGGGGGCGCGTCTCAGCCCCAGCATTTT,CASSVGGGASQPQHF
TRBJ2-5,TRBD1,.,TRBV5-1,TGCGCCAGCAGCTCAAGACAGGGATTTGGAGAGACCCAGTACTTC,CASSSRQGFGETQYF
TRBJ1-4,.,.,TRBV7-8,TGTGCCAGCAGCCTAAGACAGAATCATAATGAAAAACTGTTTTTT,CASSLRQNHNEKLFF
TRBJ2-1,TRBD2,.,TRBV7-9,TGTGCCAGCAGCTTAGGGCTAGCGGGAGATAATGAGCAGTTCTTC,CASSLGLAGDNEQFF
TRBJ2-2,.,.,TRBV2,TGTGCCAGCAGTATCGGGACTTTCGGGGAGCTGTTTTTT,CASSIGTFGELFF
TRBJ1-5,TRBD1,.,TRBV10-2,TGCGCCAGCAGGGACAGGGGGCCCGATCAGCCCCAGCATTTT,CASRDRGPDQPQHF
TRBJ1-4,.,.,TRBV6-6,TGTGCCAGCAGTTACCCTCCCCCTCTCGTGGAAAAACTGTTTTTT,CASSYPPPLVEKLFF
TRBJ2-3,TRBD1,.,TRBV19,TGTGCCAGTAGTAACAGGGGAGTAGGCACAGATACGCAGTATTTT,CASSNRGVGTDTQYF
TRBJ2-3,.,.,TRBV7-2,TGTGCCAGCAGTTTGGACGGAGGTACGCAGTATTTT,CASSLDGGTQYF
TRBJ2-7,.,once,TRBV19,TGTGCCAGTAGTAAACCGGGGGCCTACGAGCAGTACTTC,CASSKPGAYEQYF
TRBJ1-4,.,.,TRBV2,TGTGCCAGCAGTGAAAAGCGGACAGACACACCGGAAAAACTGTTTTTT,CASSEKRTDTPEKLFF
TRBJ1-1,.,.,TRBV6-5,TGTGCCAGCCAACGGAGGGCCCTGGGGACTGAAGCTTTCTTT,CASQRRALGTEAFF
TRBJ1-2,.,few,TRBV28,TGTGCCAGCAGACAAGGGGGCTATGGCTACACCTTC,CASRQGGYGYTF
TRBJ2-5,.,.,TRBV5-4,TGTGCCAGCAGCTTTGGCGGGGAGCGGGAGACCCAGTACTTC,CASSFGGERETQYF
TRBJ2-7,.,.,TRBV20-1,TGCAGTGCCCAGGTGGGGGGCGAGCAGTACTTC,CSAQVGGEQYF
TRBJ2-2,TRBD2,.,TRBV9,TGTGCCAGCAGCGTAGTAGCGGGGGGAAACACCGGGGAGCTGTTTTTT,CASSVVAGGNTGELFF